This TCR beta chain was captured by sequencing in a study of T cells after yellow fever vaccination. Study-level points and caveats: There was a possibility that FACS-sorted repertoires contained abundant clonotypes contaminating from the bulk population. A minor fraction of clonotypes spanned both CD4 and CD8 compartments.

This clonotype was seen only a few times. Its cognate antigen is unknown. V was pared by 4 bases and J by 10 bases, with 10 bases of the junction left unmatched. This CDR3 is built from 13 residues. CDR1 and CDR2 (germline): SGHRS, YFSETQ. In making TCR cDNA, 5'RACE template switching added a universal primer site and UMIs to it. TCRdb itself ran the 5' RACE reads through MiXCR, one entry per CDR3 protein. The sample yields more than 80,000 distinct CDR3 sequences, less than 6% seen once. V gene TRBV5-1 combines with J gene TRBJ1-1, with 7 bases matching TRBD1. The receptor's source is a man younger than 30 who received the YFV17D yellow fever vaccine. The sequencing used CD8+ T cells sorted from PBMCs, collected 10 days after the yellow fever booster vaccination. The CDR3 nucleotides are TGCGCCAGCAGCCAAAACAGGGGATTTGGAGCTTTCTTT. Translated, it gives CASSQNRGFGAFF. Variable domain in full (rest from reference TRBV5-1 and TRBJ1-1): KAGVTQTPRYLIKTRGQQVTLSCSPISGHRSVSWYQQTPGQGLQFLFEYFSETQRNKGNFPGRFSGRQFSNSRSEMNVSTLELGDSALYLCASSQNRGFGAFFGQGTRLTVV.